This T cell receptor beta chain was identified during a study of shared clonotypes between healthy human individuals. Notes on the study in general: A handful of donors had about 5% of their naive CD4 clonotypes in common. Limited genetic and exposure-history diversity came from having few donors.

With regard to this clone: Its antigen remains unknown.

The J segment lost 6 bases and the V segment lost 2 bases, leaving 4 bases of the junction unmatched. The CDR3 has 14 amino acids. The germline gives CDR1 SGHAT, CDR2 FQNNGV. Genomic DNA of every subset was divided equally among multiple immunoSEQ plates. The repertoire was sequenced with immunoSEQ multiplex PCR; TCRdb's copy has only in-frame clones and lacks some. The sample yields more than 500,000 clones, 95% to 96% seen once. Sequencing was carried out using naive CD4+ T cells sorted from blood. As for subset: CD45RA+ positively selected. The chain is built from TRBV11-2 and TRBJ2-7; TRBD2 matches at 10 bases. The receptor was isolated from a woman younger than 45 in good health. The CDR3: CASSLLAGAFEQYF. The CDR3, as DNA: TGTGCCAGCAGCTTACTAGCGGGAGCTTTCGAGCAGTACTTC.